This is a list of T cell receptor beta chains from one sample in a study of vaccination effects on CD4 cells after COVID-19. These receptors have no identified antigens. Using immunoSEQ multiplex PCR, the repertoire was profiled, and TCRdb retains in-frame clones only, with some absent. The top ten clones hold roughly 17% of a sample with 29,000 or so clones, roughly 68% of them seen once. The input for sequencing was CD4+ T cells from PBMCs cultured with HCoV-OC43 spike peptides, taken after COVID-19 vaccination. The source of these receptors is a human donor who received a COVID-19 vaccine. CDR3s include the opening cysteine and the closing phenylalanine or tryptophan. Each record gives: J gene, D gene, CDR3 length, clone size, V gene, CDR3 protein, CDR3 DNA. A D gene is named only where the DNA matches it firmly. Clone size is stated in some rows and not others, as once, few, many or a class when expanded.

J gene: TRBJ2-2; D gene: NA; CDR3 length: 13; clone size: NA; V gene: TRBV10-3; CDR3 protein: CATNNNLPGELFF; CDR3 DNA: TGTGCCACGAACAATAACCTCCCCGGGGAGCTGTTTTTT
J gene: TRBJ1-1; D gene: NA; CDR3 length: 13; clone size: NA; V gene: TRBV19; CDR3 protein: CASSPQRNTEAFF; CDR3 DNA: TGTGCCAGTAGCCCTCAGCGAAACACTGAAGCTTTCTTT
J gene: TRBJ2-7; D gene: TRBD1; CDR3 length: 15; clone size: NA; V gene: TRBV4-1; CDR3 protein: CASSPQGARTYEQYF; CDR3 DNA: TGCGCCAGCAGCCCACAGGGGGCGCGGACCTACGAGCAGTACTTC
J gene: TRBJ2-4; D gene: NA; CDR3 length: 16; clone size: NA; V gene: TRBV6-5; CDR3 protein: CASSYSGSLAKNIQYF; CDR3 DNA: TGTGCCAGCAGTTACTCGGGCAGCCTAGCCAAAAACATTCAGTACTTC
J gene: TRBJ2-5; D gene: NA; CDR3 length: 13; clone size: NA; V gene: TRBV11-2; CDR3 protein: CASSLGIRETQYF; CDR3 DNA: TGTGCCAGCAGCTTAGGTATCCGGGAGACCCAGTACTTC
J gene: TRBJ2-7; D gene: NA; CDR3 length: 17; clone size: once; V gene: TRBV7-6; CDR3 protein: CASSPITLETIGYEQYF; CDR3 DNA: TGTGCCAGCAGCCCCATAACCCTCGAGACAATAGGGTACGAGCAGTACTTC
J gene: TRBJ1-1; D gene: NA; CDR3 length: 15; clone size: NA; V gene: TRBV4-1; CDR3 protein: CASSQGRLMNTEAFF; CDR3 DNA: TGCGCCAGCAGCCAAGGCAGACTTATGAACACTGAAGCTTTCTTT
J gene: TRBJ2-1; D gene: TRBD2; CDR3 length: 14; clone size: NA; V gene: TRBV5-1; CDR3 protein: CASSRFSGDNEQFF; CDR3 DNA: TGCGCCAGCAGCCGCTTCAGCGGGGACAATGAGCAGTTCTTC
J gene: TRBJ2-1; D gene: NA; CDR3 length: 15; clone size: NA; V gene: TRBV19; CDR3 protein: CASSDEEGAYNEQFF; CDR3 DNA: TGTGCCAGTAGCGACGAGGAGGGGGCCTACAATGAGCAGTTCTTC
J gene: TRBJ1-1; D gene: NA; CDR3 length: 13; clone size: NA; V gene: TRBV18; CDR3 protein: CATKGQGVTEAFF; CDR3 DNA: TGTGCCACCAAGGGGCAGGGAGTCACTGAAGCTTTCTTT
J gene: TRBJ1-3; D gene: TRBD1; CDR3 length: 14; clone size: once; V gene: TRBV5-4; CDR3 protein: CASSPRGHGNTIYF; CDR3 DNA: TGTGCCAGCAGCCCCAGGGGGCATGGAAACACCATATATTTT
J gene: TRBJ2-7; D gene: TRBD2; CDR3 length: 14; clone size: NA; V gene: TRBV5-1; CDR3 protein: CASSLTSASYEQYF; CDR3 DNA: TGCGCCAGCAGCCTGACTAGCGCCTCCTACGAGCAGTACTTC
J gene: TRBJ1-1; D gene: NA; CDR3 length: 13; clone size: NA; V gene: TRBV12-3/TRBV12-4; CDR3 protein: CASMWGVGTEAFF; CDR3 DNA: TGTGCCAGTATGTGGGGAGTCGGCACTGAAGCTTTCTTT
J gene: TRBJ1-4; D gene: NA; CDR3 length: 15; clone size: once; V gene: TRBV6-5; CDR3 protein: CASSPGRGSQEKLFF; CDR3 DNA: TGTGCCAGCAGCCCAGGGCGGGGCAGCCAGGAAAAACTGTTTTTT
J gene: TRBJ2-7; D gene: TRBD2; CDR3 length: 15; clone size: NA; V gene: TRBV5-6; CDR3 protein: CASSLIGGRAYEQYF; CDR3 DNA: TGTGCCAGCAGCTTGATCGGCGGGAGGGCCTACGAGCAGTACTTC
J gene: TRBJ2-1; D gene: TRBD2; CDR3 length: 16; clone size: NA; V gene: TRBV11-2; CDR3 protein: CASSLELAGFYNEQFF; CDR3 DNA: TGTGCCAGCAGCTTAGAACTAGCGGGATTCTACAATGAGCAGTTCTTC
J gene: TRBJ1-3; D gene: TRBD1; CDR3 length: 14; clone size: NA; V gene: TRBV27; CDR3 protein: CASRPTGVGNTIYF; CDR3 DNA: TGTGCCAGCAGACCAACAGGGGTAGGAAACACCATATATTTT
J gene: TRBJ1-2; D gene: NA; CDR3 length: 13; clone size: NA; V gene: TRBV6-5; CDR3 protein: CASGPRTDYGYTF; CDR3 DNA: TGTGCCAGCGGCCCGAGGACAGACTATGGCTACACCTTC
J gene: TRBJ2-1; D gene: TRBD2; CDR3 length: 16; clone size: NA; V gene: TRBV10-1; CDR3 protein: CASSESSLAAYNEQFF; CDR3 DNA: TGCGCCAGCAGTGAGTCGTCGCTAGCGGCCTACAATGAGCAGTTCTTC
J gene: TRBJ1-1; D gene: NA; CDR3 length: 13; clone size: NA; V gene: TRBV14; CDR3 protein: CASSQAAGFEAFF; CDR3 DNA: TGTGCCAGCAGCCAAGCAGCAGGTTTTGAAGCTTTCTTT
J gene: TRBJ2-5; D gene: NA; CDR3 length: 14; clone size: NA; V gene: TRBV10-3; CDR3 protein: CAISQDRYQETQYF; CDR3 DNA: TGTGCCATCAGCCAAGACAGGTACCAAGAGACCCAGTACTTC
J gene: TRBJ2-1; D gene: NA; CDR3 length: 15; clone size: NA; V gene: TRBV6-5; CDR3 protein: CASSYLRGKVDEQFF; CDR3 DNA: TGTGCCAGCAGTTATTTAAGAGGGAAGGTGGATGAGCAGTTCTTC
J gene: TRBJ2-3; D gene: NA; CDR3 length: 14; clone size: NA; V gene: TRBV11-3; CDR3 protein: CASSRGMDTDTQYF; CDR3 DNA: TGTGCCAGCAGCCGGGGGATGGACACAGATACGCAGTATTTT
J gene: TRBJ1-4; D gene: NA; CDR3 length: 14; clone size: NA; V gene: TRBV18; CDR3 protein: CASSPFELREKLFF; CDR3 DNA: TGTGCCAGCTCACCATTTGAACTTCGGGAAAAACTGTTTTTT
J gene: TRBJ2-3; D gene: TRBD2; CDR3 length: 14; clone size: NA; V gene: TRBV2; CDR3 protein: CASSVSSGPDTQYF; CDR3 DNA: TGTGCCAGCAGTGTGAGTAGCGGGCCAGATACGCAGTATTTT
J gene: TRBJ2-3; D gene: NA; CDR3 length: 16; clone size: NA; V gene: TRBV7-6; CDR3 protein: CASSLSGAPSTDTQYF; CDR3 DNA: TGTGCCAGCAGCTTAAGTGGCGCACCTAGCACAGATACGCAGTATTTT
J gene: TRBJ2-3; D gene: TRBD2; CDR3 length: 17; clone size: NA; V gene: TRBV5-1; CDR3 protein: CASSLLVAGGPTDTQYF; CDR3 DNA: TGCGCCAGCAGCTTGCTGGTAGCGGGGGGCCCCACAGATACGCAGTATTTT
J gene: TRBJ1-2; D gene: TRBD1; CDR3 length: 13; clone size: NA; V gene: TRBV12-3/TRBV12-4; CDR3 protein: CASSRGQGYGYTF; CDR3 DNA: TGTGCCAGCAGCCGGGGACAGGGGTATGGCTACACCTTC
J gene: TRBJ1-5; D gene: NA; CDR3 length: 13; clone size: few; V gene: TRBV5-6; CDR3 protein: CASSSGEGQPQHF; CDR3 DNA: TGTGCCAGCAGCTCGGGAGAAGGACAGCCCCAGCATTTT
J gene: TRBJ1-5; D gene: NA; CDR3 length: 13; clone size: NA; V gene: TRBV5-1; CDR3 protein: CASSLSGNQPQHF; CDR3 DNA: TGCGCCAGCAGCTTGTCGGGGAATCAGCCCCAGCATTTT
J gene: TRBJ2-3; D gene: NA; CDR3 length: 15; clone size: NA; V gene: TRBV14; CDR3 protein: CASSQEGWGGDTQYF; CDR3 DNA: TGTGCCAGCAGCCAAGAAGGGTGGGGCGGAGATACGCAGTATTTT
J gene: TRBJ2-7; D gene: NA; CDR3 length: 13; clone size: NA; V gene: TRBV15; CDR3 protein: CATSREGGYEQYF; CDR3 DNA: TGTGCCACCAGCAGGGAGGGTGGGTACGAGCAGTACTTC
J gene: TRBJ2-7; D gene: NA; CDR3 length: 14; clone size: NA; V gene: TRBV2; CDR3 protein: CASSAGRESYEQYF; CDR3 DNA: TGTGCCAGCAGTGCCGGACGGGAATCCTACGAGCAGTACTTC
J gene: TRBJ2-6; D gene: NA; CDR3 length: 16; clone size: NA; V gene: TRBV19; CDR3 protein: CASTPRRDSGANVLTF; CDR3 DNA: TGTGCCAGCACTCCACGACGGGACTCTGGGGCCAACGTCCTGACTTTC
J gene: TRBJ1-5; D gene: TRBD1; CDR3 length: 15; clone size: NA; V gene: TRBV19; CDR3 protein: CASRRDRIQNQPQHF; CDR3 DNA: TGTGCCAGTAGACGGGACAGAATACAAAATCAGCCCCAGCATTTT
J gene: TRBJ2-5; D gene: TRBD2; CDR3 length: 16; clone size: NA; V gene: TRBV9; CDR3 protein: CASSSTATSGLETQYF; CDR3 DNA: TGTGCCAGCAGCTCCACGGCGACTAGCGGCCTTGAGACCCAGTACTTC
J gene: TRBJ2-2; D gene: TRBD1; CDR3 length: 15; clone size: NA; V gene: TRBV10-1; CDR3 protein: CASRDRGSNTGELFF; CDR3 DNA: TGCGCCAGCAGGGACAGGGGCTCGAACACCGGGGAGCTGTTTTTT
J gene: TRBJ2-6; D gene: TRBD1; CDR3 length: 17; clone size: NA; V gene: TRBV5-8; CDR3 protein: CASSPGTDRSGANVLTF; CDR3 DNA: TGTGCCAGCAGCCCCGGGACAGACCGTTCTGGGGCCAACGTCCTGACTTTC
J gene: TRBJ1-3; D gene: NA; CDR3 length: 15; clone size: NA; V gene: TRBV3-1/TRBV3-2; CDR3 protein: CASSQELVSGNTIYF; CDR3 DNA: TGTGCCAGCAGCCAAGAACTGGTGTCTGGAAACACCATATATTTT
J gene: TRBJ2-5; D gene: NA; CDR3 length: 13; clone size: NA; V gene: TRBV7-9; CDR3 protein: CASSLLGAETQYF; CDR3 DNA: TGTGCCAGCAGCCTTCTGGGCGCGGAGACCCAGTACTTC
J gene: TRBJ1-5; D gene: TRBD1; CDR3 length: 17; clone size: NA; V gene: TRBV19; CDR3 protein: CASTQDRGVSINQPQHF; CDR3 DNA: TGTGCCAGTACCCAGGACAGGGGGGTTTCCATCAATCAGCCCCAGCATTTT
J gene: TRBJ2-1; D gene: TRBD2; CDR3 length: 16; clone size: NA; V gene: TRBV3-1/TRBV3-2; CDR3 protein: CASSQWTSGSHNEQFF; CDR3 DNA: TGTGCCAGCAGCCAATGGACTAGCGGGAGTCACAATGAGCAGTTCTTC
J gene: TRBJ1-5; D gene: TRBD1; CDR3 length: 16; clone size: NA; V gene: TRBV30; CDR3 protein: CAWSKDRPLVRQPQHF; CDR3 DNA: TGTGCCTGGAGTAAGGACAGGCCTCTCGTGCGTCAGCCCCAGCATTTT
J gene: TRBJ2-7; D gene: NA; CDR3 length: 12; clone size: NA; V gene: TRBV11-1; CDR3 protein: CASSSSPYEQYF; CDR3 DNA: TGTGCCAGCAGCTCCTCCCCCTACGAGCAGTACTTC
J gene: TRBJ2-7; D gene: NA; CDR3 length: 13; clone size: NA; V gene: TRBV27; CDR3 protein: CASSLKATYEQYF; CDR3 DNA: TGTGCCAGCAGTTTAAAGGCGACCTACGAGCAGTACTTC
J gene: TRBJ2-7; D gene: NA; CDR3 length: 14; clone size: few; V gene: TRBV10-2; CDR3 protein: CASNEGGSFYEQYF; CDR3 DNA: TGCGCCAGCAATGAGGGGGGCTCCTTCTACGAGCAGTACTTC
J gene: TRBJ1-1; D gene: TRBD1; CDR3 length: 14; clone size: NA; V gene: TRBV5-4; CDR3 protein: CASSRGQGNTEAFF; CDR3 DNA: TGTGCCAGCAGTCGAGGACAGGGCAACACTGAAGCTTTCTTT
J gene: TRBJ1-2; D gene: TRBD1; CDR3 length: 12; clone size: few; V gene: TRBV27; CDR3 protein: CAISDRVGGYTF; CDR3 DNA: TGTGCCATTTCGGACAGGGTAGGCGGCTACACCTTC
J gene: TRBJ2-7; D gene: NA; CDR3 length: 14; clone size: NA; V gene: TRBV6-5; CDR3 protein: CASSFDRDSYEQYF; CDR3 DNA: TGTGCCAGCAGTTTTGACCGGGACTCATACGAGCAGTACTTC
J gene: TRBJ2-3; D gene: TRBD2; CDR3 length: 18; clone size: NA; V gene: TRBV13; CDR3 protein: CASSFFDPGRPSTDTQYF; CDR3 DNA: TGTGCCAGCAGCTTTTTCGACCCCGGGAGGCCCAGCACAGATACGCAGTATTTT